This TCR beta chain was captured in a study of human T cells and chemical hapten exposure. This clonotype was counted between two and nine times. Each CDR3 protein is one row after TCRdb ran MiXCR on the RACE reads. This sample yields 100,000 to 150,000 distinct CDR3 sequences, of which approximately 10% are seen a single time; 1.5% to 2% belongs to the top ten. Described time point: healthy volunteer bleed at 2 weeks. The total RNA was obtained from whole blood that was not fractionated. The J segment lost 4 bases and the V segment lost 2 bases, leaving 2 bases of the junction unmatched. CDR1 is GTSNPN and CDR2 is SVGIG in the germline V gene (reference sequence). There are 13 residues in the CDR3.

The origin of this receptor is a male donor in good health. Some clones in this sample may be carry-over from other donors' samples. The chain uses TRBV30 and TRBJ2-1; 7 bases are shared with TRBD1. The material sequenced was whole blood. CDR3 amino acids: CAWSTGQYNEQFF. The CDR3 DNA reads TGTGCCTGGAGTACGGGACAGTACAATGAGCAGTTCTTC.